These 3 T cell receptor beta chains were sequenced from one sample in a study of blood T cell repertoires in COVID-19 (TCRdb year 2020). The method behind the library was the immunoSEQ multiplex PCR assay. In its TCRdb copy, this immuneACCESS table keeps in-frame sequences only and misses some clones. Where compared with another copy, unresolved V genes explain less than half of these, and the others have no known cause. This sample holds around 200,000 clones; around 90% were observed only once. 0.62% of the sample is held by the ten biggest clonotypes. Sequencing input: peripheral blood. The receptors stem from a man aged 50-60 years with acute or convalescent COVID-19.

This chain links TRBV11-2 with TRBJ2-2, with TRBD2 matching over 13 bases. The CDR3 consists of 17 residues. Germline assignment: CDR1 SGHAT and CDR2 FQNNGV. V trimming: 1 base; J trimming: 8 bases; junction bases outside the gene matches: 7. The CDR3 sequence is CASSLVRTSGGGGELFF. The CDR3 DNA reads TGTGCCAGCAGCTTAGTTCGGACTAGCGGGGGAGGAGGGGAGCTGTTTTTT.

This chain joins TRBV3-1 (or the pseudogene TRBV3-2) and TRBJ2-1; 7 positions match TRBD1. V shed 4 bases, J shed 16 bases, and the junction held 10 bases outside the gene matches. Looked up from germline, CDR1 is LGHDT and CDR2 is YNNKEL (reference sequence). This CDR3 is 12 amino acids long. CDR3 nucleotides: TGTGCCAGCAGCCCGATAAGGGGGCGATGTTTCTTC. Translation gives CASSPIRGRCFF.

CDR3 in amino acids: CASSLRTGFMNTEAFF. For the CDR3, the DNA is TGTGCCAGTAGCCTCCGGACAGGGTTCATGAACACTGAAGCTTTCTTT. J is TRBJ1-1 and V is TRBV19, with TRBD1 matching 8 bases. CDR3 length: 16 amino acids. Trimming at V came to 6 bases and at J to 0 bases, leaving 9 bases not matched to a gene. Germline V gene sequence: CDR1 LNHDA, CDR2 SQIVND (reference sequence).